Listed below are T cell receptor beta chains from one sample, sequenced in a study of CD8+ T cells in alopecia areata. Sequencing used immunoSEQ multiplex PCR; TCRdb keeps in-frame clones, though not all of them. The table records about 190,000 clones, 50% to 70% of them present only once. Sequencing was performed on CD4+ T cells sorted from blood, taken at week 49, from a patient treated with tofacitinib. The receptor source for this set is a human donor with alopecia areata. CDR3s include the opening cysteine and the closing phenylalanine or tryptophan. The order of the fields is D gene, CDR3 length, V gene, CDR3 protein. A D gene is named only where the DNA matches it firmly.

D gene: NA; CDR3 length: 12; V gene: TRBV5-1; CDR3 protein: CASSLRLAEQFF
D gene: NA; CDR3 length: 15; V gene: TRBV29-1; CDR3 protein: CSVVGLGSGANVLTF
D gene: NA; CDR3 length: 15; V gene: TRBV25-1; CDR3 protein: CASSALAGQYSPLHF
D gene: TRBD2; CDR3 length: 14; V gene: TRBV11-2; CDR3 protein: CASSLTSGADTQYF
D gene: NA; CDR3 length: 11; V gene: TRBV29-1; CDR3 protein: CSVGANGELFF
D gene: NA; CDR3 length: 15; V gene: TRBV7-8; CDR3 protein: CASSLGGKPNQPQHF
D gene: NA; CDR3 length: 11; V gene: TRBV7-2; CDR3 protein: CASSFSYEQYF
D gene: NA; CDR3 length: 15; V gene: TRBV7-8; CDR3 protein: CASSLLLGASEGYTF
D gene: NA; CDR3 length: 15; V gene: TRBV5-1; CDR3 protein: CASKLTGPSYNEQFF
D gene: NA; CDR3 length: 15; V gene: TRBV18; CDR3 protein: CASPPAGLNTGELFF
D gene: TRBD1; CDR3 length: 13; V gene: TRBV2; CDR3 protein: CATADRASYGYTF
D gene: TRBD1; CDR3 length: 13; V gene: TRBV19; CDR3 protein: CASNLTGSTEAFF
D gene: TRBD2; CDR3 length: 15; V gene: TRBV5-1; CDR3 protein: CASSPGLGATDTQYF
D gene: TRBD2; CDR3 length: 16; V gene: TRBV30; CDR3 protein: CAWSVKLAGGSYEQYF
D gene: NA; CDR3 length: 13; V gene: TRBV7-2; CDR3 protein: CASSFGDRSPLHF
D gene: TRBD1; CDR3 length: 14; V gene: TRBV30; CDR3 protein: CAWTLQGTGNGYTF
D gene: NA; CDR3 length: 14; V gene: TRBV6-5; CDR3 protein: CASSYAQWNYGYTF
D gene: TRBD2; CDR3 length: 13; V gene: TRBV5-1; CDR3 protein: CASGGLADNEQFF
D gene: TRBD1; CDR3 length: 16; V gene: TRBV29-1; CDR3 protein: CSVEALQGAYAYGYTF
D gene: NA; CDR3 length: 14; V gene: TRBV5-1; CDR3 protein: CASSLGGQNTEAFF
D gene: TRBD1; CDR3 length: 13; V gene: TRBV6-5; CDR3 protein: CASRYTGETEAFF
D gene: NA; CDR3 length: 12; V gene: TRBV29-1; CDR3 protein: CSVERDNTEAFF
D gene: NA; CDR3 length: 15; V gene: TRBV9; CDR3 protein: CASSRDARDIYGYTF
D gene: NA; CDR3 length: 12; V gene: TRBV5-1; CDR3 protein: CASSRSTDTQYF
D gene: NA; CDR3 length: 15; V gene: TRBV5-5; CDR3 protein: CASSEPGREKEKLFF
D gene: NA; CDR3 length: 12; V gene: TRBV5-5; CDR3 protein: CASSLGLYGYTF
D gene: TRBD2; CDR3 length: 15; V gene: TRBV6-4; CDR3 protein: CASSETSGGADTQYF
D gene: TRBD1; CDR3 length: 15; V gene: TRBV5-1; CDR3 protein: CASSQSGTGDTEAFF
D gene: NA; CDR3 length: 12; V gene: TRBV29-1; CDR3 protein: CSGTDPNYGYTF
D gene: NA; CDR3 length: 12; V gene: TRBV29-1; CDR3 protein: CSGGAGTGELFF
D gene: NA; CDR3 length: 15; V gene: TRBV4-2; CDR3 protein: CASSQAGGAEDTQYF
D gene: TRBD1; CDR3 length: 17; V gene: TRBV10-2; CDR3 protein: CASSESAMTGAYSPLHF
D gene: TRBD1; CDR3 length: 18; V gene: TRBV2; CDR3 protein: CASSDGQGPGVSKNIQYF
D gene: NA; CDR3 length: 12; V gene: TRBV15; CDR3 protein: CATSRDWIGQFF
D gene: NA; CDR3 length: 13; V gene: TRBV25-1; CDR3 protein: CASTSGEISPLHF
D gene: TRBD2; CDR3 length: 16; V gene: TRBV27; CDR3 protein: CASRNLLAGSGETQYF
D gene: NA; CDR3 length: 10; V gene: TRBV29-1; CDR3 protein: CSVAEARQFF
D gene: NA; CDR3 length: 14; V gene: TRBV5-6; CDR3 protein: CASSLQGPNEKLFF
D gene: TRBD2; CDR3 length: 15; V gene: TRBV7-2; CDR3 protein: CASSLLAGGYNEQFF
D gene: NA; CDR3 length: 13; V gene: TRBV4-3; CDR3 protein: CASSHGDGYGYTF
D gene: TRBD2; CDR3 length: 17; V gene: TRBV7-7; CDR3 protein: CASSSVTSGGNTGELFF
D gene: NA; CDR3 length: 11; V gene: TRBV29-1; CDR3 protein: CSAIWDNEQFF
D gene: NA; CDR3 length: 16; V gene: TRBV2; CDR3 protein: CASTPRTGGLGQPQHF
D gene: NA; CDR3 length: 13; V gene: TRBV25-1; CDR3 protein: CASRDKFSYEQYF
D gene: TRBD1; CDR3 length: 14; V gene: TRBV18; CDR3 protein: CASSPATGGYEQYF